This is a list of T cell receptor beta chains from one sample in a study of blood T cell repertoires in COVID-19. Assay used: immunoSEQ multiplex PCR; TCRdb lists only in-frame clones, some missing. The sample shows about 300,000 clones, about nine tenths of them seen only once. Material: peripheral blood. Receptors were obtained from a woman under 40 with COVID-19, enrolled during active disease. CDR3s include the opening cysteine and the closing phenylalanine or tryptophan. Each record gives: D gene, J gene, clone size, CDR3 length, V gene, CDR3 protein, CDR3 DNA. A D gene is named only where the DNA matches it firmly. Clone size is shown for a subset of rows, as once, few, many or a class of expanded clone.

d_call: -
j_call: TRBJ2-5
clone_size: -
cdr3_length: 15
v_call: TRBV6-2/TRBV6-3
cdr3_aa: CASSYFLTDQETQYF
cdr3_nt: TGTGCCAGCAGTTACTTTTTAACAGACCAAGAGACCCAGTACTTC

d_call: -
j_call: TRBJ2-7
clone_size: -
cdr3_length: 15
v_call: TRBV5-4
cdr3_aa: CASSPRAGGGYEQYF
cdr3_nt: TGTGCCAGCAGCCCCCGGGCCGGGGGTGGGTACGAGCAGTACTTC

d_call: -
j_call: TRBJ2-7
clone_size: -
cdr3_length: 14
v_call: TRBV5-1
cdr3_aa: CASSFGTPRGEQYF
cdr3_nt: TGCGCCAGCAGCTTCGGGACACCCCGCGGAGAGCAGTACTTC

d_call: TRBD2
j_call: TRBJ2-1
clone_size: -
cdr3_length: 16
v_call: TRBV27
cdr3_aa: CASRAGLADVNNEQFF
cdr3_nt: TGTGCCAGCAGGGCGGGACTAGCGGACGTCAACAATGAGCAGTTCTTC

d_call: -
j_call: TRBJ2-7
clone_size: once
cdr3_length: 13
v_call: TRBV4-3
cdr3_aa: CASSPWTGYEQYF
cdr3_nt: TGCGCCAGCAGCCCCTGGACGGGGTACGAGCAGTACTTC

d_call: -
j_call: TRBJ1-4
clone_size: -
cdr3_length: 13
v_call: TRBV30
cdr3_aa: CAWNNRDNEKLFF
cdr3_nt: TGTGCCTGGAACAACCGGGATAATGAAAAACTGTTTTTT

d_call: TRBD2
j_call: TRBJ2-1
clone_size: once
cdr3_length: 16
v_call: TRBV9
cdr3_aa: CASSAGTSGAYNEQFF
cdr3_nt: TGTGCCAGCAGCGCCGGGACTAGCGGAGCCTACAATGAGCAGTTCTTC

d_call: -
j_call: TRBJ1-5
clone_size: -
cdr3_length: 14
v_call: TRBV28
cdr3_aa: CASSLGGMNQPQHF
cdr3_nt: TGTGCCAGCAGTTTGGGAGGGATGAATCAGCCCCAGCATTTT

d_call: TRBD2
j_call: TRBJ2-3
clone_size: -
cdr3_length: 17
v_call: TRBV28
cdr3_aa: CASSFDRTSENTDTQYF
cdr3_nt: TGTGCCAGCAGTTTTGATAGGACTAGCGAGAACACAGATACGCAGTATTTT

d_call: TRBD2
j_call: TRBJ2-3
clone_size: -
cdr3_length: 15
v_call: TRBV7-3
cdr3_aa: CASSLSTSESDTQYF
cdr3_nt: TGTGCCAGCAGCTTAAGTACTAGCGAGTCAGATACGCAGTATTTT

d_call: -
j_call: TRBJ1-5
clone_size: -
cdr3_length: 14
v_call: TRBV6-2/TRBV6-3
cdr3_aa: CASSSAGGGQPQHF
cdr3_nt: TGTGCCAGCAGCTCAGCGGGGGGAGGGCAGCCCCAGCATTTT

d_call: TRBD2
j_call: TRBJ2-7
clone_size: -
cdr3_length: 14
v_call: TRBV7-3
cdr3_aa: CASSLLAGDYEQYF
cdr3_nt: TGTGCCAGCAGCTTGTTAGCGGGGGACTACGAGCAGTACTTC

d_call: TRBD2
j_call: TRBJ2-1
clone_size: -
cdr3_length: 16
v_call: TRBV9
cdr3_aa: CASSPGSGDSYNEQFF
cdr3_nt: TGTGCCAGCAGCCCAGGTAGCGGGGACTCCTACAATGAGCAGTTCTTC

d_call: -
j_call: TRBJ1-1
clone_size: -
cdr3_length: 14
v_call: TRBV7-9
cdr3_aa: CASRLLQGNTEAFF
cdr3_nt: TGTGCCAGCAGACTACTACAGGGGAACACTGAAGCTTTCTTT

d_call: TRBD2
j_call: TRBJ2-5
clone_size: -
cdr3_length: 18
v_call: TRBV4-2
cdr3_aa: CASSFGTSGSGDQETQYF
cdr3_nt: TGTGCCAGCAGCTTTGGGACTAGCGGGAGTGGGGACCAAGAGACCCAGTACTTC

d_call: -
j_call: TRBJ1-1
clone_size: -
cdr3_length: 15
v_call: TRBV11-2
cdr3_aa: CASSFPTGRNTEAFF
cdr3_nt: TGTGCCAGCAGCTTCCCTACGGGGAGAAACACTGAAGCTTTCTTT

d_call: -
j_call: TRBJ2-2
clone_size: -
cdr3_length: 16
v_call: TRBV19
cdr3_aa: CASSTPGSVHTGELFF
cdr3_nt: TGTGCCAGTAGTACTCCGGGAAGCGTCCACACCGGGGAGCTGTTTTTT

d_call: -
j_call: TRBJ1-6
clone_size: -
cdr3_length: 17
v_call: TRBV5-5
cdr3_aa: CASSSLAGSSYNSPLHF
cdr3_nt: TGTGCCAGCAGCTCCCTGGCGGGGAGCTCCTATAATTCACCCCTCCACTTT

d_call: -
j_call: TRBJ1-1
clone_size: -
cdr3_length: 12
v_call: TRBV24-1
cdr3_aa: CATSLRTGQAFF
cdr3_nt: TGTGCCACCAGTCTCCGCACAGGGCAGGCTTTCTTT